Listed below are T cell receptor beta chains from one sample, sequenced in a study of blood T cell repertoires in COVID-19. The data were produced by immunoSEQ multiplex PCR, yet TCRdb's version contains in-frame clones alone and is incomplete. The repertoire has almost 200,000 clones, about 90% of them found once; the top ten carry approximately 8.2%. What was sequenced was PBMCs or T cells enriched from blood (not recorded which). The receptors come from a woman in her late teens or twenties who had recovered from COVID-19. Each CDR3 is given with its conserved first and last residue. D genes are given only for firm matches. Size is stated for part of the rows, as once, few or many counts, or as a class when the clone is expanded.

v_call: TRBV24-1
d_call: .
clone_size: .
j_call: TRBJ1-5
cdr3_length: 11
cdr3_aa: CATGEAQPQHF
cdr3_nt: TGTGCCACCGGGGAGGCTCAGCCCCAGCATTTT

v_call: TRBV5-1
d_call: TRBD1
clone_size: .
j_call: TRBJ1-2
cdr3_length: 15
cdr3_aa: CASSLADRGSYGYTF
cdr3_nt: TGCGCCAGCAGCTTGGCGGACAGGGGTTCCTATGGCTACACCTTC

v_call: TRBV7-6
d_call: TRBD1
clone_size: .
j_call: TRBJ1-5
cdr3_length: 15
cdr3_aa: CASSSGTGAIGPQHF
cdr3_nt: TGTGCCAGCAGTTCCGGGACAGGGGCTATCGGACCCCAGCATTTT

v_call: TRBV7-9
d_call: .
clone_size: once
j_call: TRBJ1-2
cdr3_length: 14
cdr3_aa: CASSLYRTLGVLTF
cdr3_nt: TGTGCCAGCAGCTTATATCGGACACTTGGAGTTCTCACCTTC

v_call: TRBV4-1
d_call: TRBD2
clone_size: .
j_call: TRBJ2-3
cdr3_length: 20
cdr3_aa: CASSQDTGGWSASTSGAQYF
cdr3_nt: TGCGCCAGCAGCCAAGACACTGGGGGGTGGTCCGCATCCACTAGCGGGGCGCAGTATTTT

v_call: TRBV5-1
d_call: TRBD2
clone_size: .
j_call: TRBJ2-3
cdr3_length: 14
cdr3_aa: CASSPGGAKDTQYF
cdr3_nt: TGCGCCAGCAGCCCGGGGGGGGCCAAGGATACGCAGTATTTT

v_call: TRBV5-1
d_call: .
clone_size: .
j_call: TRBJ2-3
cdr3_length: 14
cdr3_aa: CASSLGLYPDTQYF
cdr3_nt: TGCGCCAGCAGCCTCGGACTTTACCCAGATACGCAGTATTTT

v_call: TRBV3-1/TRBV3-2
d_call: .
clone_size: once
j_call: TRBJ1-4
cdr3_length: 16
cdr3_aa: CASSQVSTGTNEKLFF
cdr3_nt: TGTGCCAGCAGCCAAGTGTCGACAGGAACTAATGAAAAACTGTTTTTT

v_call: TRBV14
d_call: .
clone_size: .
j_call: TRBJ1-2
cdr3_length: 14
cdr3_aa: CASSQLDTNYGYTF
cdr3_nt: TGTGCCAGCAGCCAACTGGACACTAACTATGGCTACACCTTC

v_call: TRBV6-6
d_call: TRBD1
clone_size: .
j_call: TRBJ1-5
cdr3_length: 17
cdr3_aa: CASSHINRQGTNQPQHF
cdr3_nt: TGTGCCAGCAGTCACATCAACCGACAGGGGACTAATCAGCCCCAGCATTTT

v_call: TRBV30
d_call: TRBD2
clone_size: .
j_call: TRBJ2-2
cdr3_length: 17
cdr3_aa: CAWSVMSGGENTGELFF
cdr3_nt: TGTGCCTGGAGTGTTATGAGCGGGGGGGAGAACACCGGGGAGCTGTTTTTT

v_call: TRBV19
d_call: .
clone_size: .
j_call: TRBJ2-7
cdr3_length: 15
cdr3_aa: CASSIQGRDSYEQYF
cdr3_nt: TGTGCCAGTAGTATTCAGGGAAGGGACTCCTACGAGCAGTACTTC

v_call: TRBV30
d_call: TRBD1
clone_size: .
j_call: TRBJ1-4
cdr3_length: 17
cdr3_aa: CAWSAPRLTGRNEKLFF
cdr3_nt: TGTGCCTGGAGTGCGCCCCGGTTGACAGGGCGTAATGAAAAACTGTTTTTT

v_call: TRBV5-1
d_call: TRBD1
clone_size: .
j_call: TRBJ1-2
cdr3_length: 13
cdr3_aa: CASSAGTGVGYTF
cdr3_nt: TGCGCCAGCAGTGCCGGGACAGGGGTTGGCTACACCTTC

v_call: TRBV4-1
d_call: .
clone_size: .
j_call: TRBJ2-7
cdr3_length: 19
cdr3_aa: CASSQDLWRTDETTYEQYF
cdr3_nt: TGCGCCAGCAGCCAAGATCTTTGGAGGACGGACGAGACCACCTACGAGCAGTACTTC

v_call: TRBV7-2
d_call: .
clone_size: .
j_call: TRBJ1-6
cdr3_length: 18
cdr3_aa: CASSLFSQGRAYNSPLHF
cdr3_nt: TGTGCCAGCAGCTTGTTTTCCCAGGGTCGCGCCTATAATTCACCCCTCCACTTT

v_call: TRBV7-9
d_call: .
clone_size: .
j_call: TRBJ1-1
cdr3_length: 13
cdr3_aa: CASILYQGTEAFF
cdr3_nt: TGTGCCAGCATCCTGTATCAGGGGACTGAAGCTTTCTTT

v_call: TRBV6-4
d_call: .
clone_size: .
j_call: TRBJ1-2
cdr3_length: 12
cdr3_aa: CASSLLNYGYTF
cdr3_nt: TGTGCCAGCAGTTTACTTAACTATGGCTACACCTTC

v_call: TRBV7-3
d_call: TRBD2
clone_size: .
j_call: TRBJ2-3
cdr3_length: 16
cdr3_aa: CASSAATSGGRDTQYF
cdr3_nt: TGTGCCAGCAGCGCCGCGACTAGCGGGGGGCGAGATACGCAGTATTTT

v_call: TRBV18
d_call: TRBD1
clone_size: .
j_call: TRBJ1-3
cdr3_length: 17
cdr3_aa: CASSPGTGKAGGNTIYF
cdr3_nt: TGTGCCAGCTCACCAGGGACAGGGAAGGCGGGCGGAAACACCATATATTTT

v_call: TRBV6-4
d_call: .
clone_size: .
j_call: TRBJ1-2
cdr3_length: 15
cdr3_aa: CASSNSQGSLDGYTF
cdr3_nt: TGTGCCAGCAGTAATTCACAGGGATCCCTGGATGGCTACACCTTC

v_call: TRBV27
d_call: .
clone_size: once
j_call: TRBJ1-1
cdr3_length: 15
cdr3_aa: CASSLSTAYGAEAFF
cdr3_nt: TGTGCCAGCAGTCTGTCCACAGCATATGGCGCTGAAGCTTTCTTT

v_call: TRBV11-2
d_call: .
clone_size: .
j_call: TRBJ1-6
cdr3_length: 14
cdr3_aa: CASGSGIYNSPLHF
cdr3_nt: TGTGCCAGTGGGTCGGGAATCTATAATTCACCCCTCCACTTT

v_call: TRBV30
d_call: .
clone_size: .
j_call: TRBJ1-2
cdr3_length: 12
cdr3_aa: CAWLWENYGYTF
cdr3_nt: TGTGCCTGGCTCTGGGAGAACTATGGCTACACCTTC

v_call: TRBV20-1
d_call: TRBD1
clone_size: .
j_call: TRBJ2-3
cdr3_length: 14
cdr3_aa: CSASFRDRAEAQYF
cdr3_nt: TGCAGTGCTAGTTTCCGGGACAGGGCCGAGGCGCAGTATTTT

v_call: TRBV19
d_call: .
clone_size: once
j_call: TRBJ1-3
cdr3_length: 16
cdr3_aa: CASSITLGSSGNTIYF
cdr3_nt: TGTGCCAGTAGTATAACCCTGGGGAGCTCTGGAAACACCATATATTTT

v_call: TRBV7-9
d_call: TRBD1
clone_size: once
j_call: TRBJ1-2
cdr3_length: 19
cdr3_aa: CASSLVDYRTGVELDGYTF
cdr3_nt: TGTGCCAGCAGCTTGGTCGATTATCGGACAGGGGTTGAGTTGGATGGCTACACCTTC

v_call: TRBV6-5
d_call: TRBD1
clone_size: .
j_call: TRBJ1-4
cdr3_length: 14
cdr3_aa: CASSDRGGHEKLFF
cdr3_nt: TGTGCCAGCAGCGACAGGGGGGGGCATGAAAAACTGTTTTTT

v_call: TRBV7-2
d_call: .
clone_size: .
j_call: TRBJ2-5
cdr3_length: 13
cdr3_aa: CASSSGQQGTQYF
cdr3_nt: TGTGCCAGCAGCTCTGGACAGCAAGGGACCCAGTACTTC

v_call: TRBV28
d_call: .
clone_size: .
j_call: TRBJ1-3
cdr3_length: 15
cdr3_aa: CASSLGGARGNTIYF
cdr3_nt: TGTGCCAGCAGTTTGGGTGGGGCAAGAGGAAACACCATATATTTT

v_call: TRBV5-5
d_call: TRBD2
clone_size: .
j_call: TRBJ2-4
cdr3_length: 17
cdr3_aa: CASTETTSGGALNIQYF
cdr3_nt: TGTGCCAGCACCGAAACCACTAGCGGGGGGGCCTTAAACATTCAGTACTTC

v_call: TRBV5-4
d_call: TRBD1
clone_size: .
j_call: TRBJ2-7
cdr3_length: 17
cdr3_aa: CASSLAGLGTGGNEQYF
cdr3_nt: TGTGCCAGCAGCTTGGCCGGCTTGGGGACAGGGGGCAACGAGCAGTACTTC

v_call: TRBV9
d_call: TRBD1
clone_size: once
j_call: TRBJ2-3
cdr3_length: 15
cdr3_aa: CASNRQGSSTDTQYF
cdr3_nt: TGTGCCAGCAACAGACAGGGGTCTAGCACAGATACGCAGTATTTT

v_call: TRBV4-1
d_call: .
clone_size: .
j_call: TRBJ2-5
cdr3_length: 16
cdr3_aa: CASSQSTQAFQETQYF
cdr3_nt: TGCGCCAGCAGCCAGAGTACACAGGCTTTCCAAGAGACCCAGTACTTC

v_call: TRBV19
d_call: TRBD2
clone_size: .
j_call: TRBJ2-1
cdr3_length: 14
cdr3_aa: CASLGAGGRHEQFF
cdr3_nt: TGTGCCAGTCTTGGTGCGGGGGGGCGCCATGAGCAGTTCTTC

v_call: TRBV5-1
d_call: .
clone_size: .
j_call: TRBJ1-2
cdr3_length: 14
cdr3_aa: CASRLTGSSYGYTF
cdr3_nt: TGCGCCAGCAGACTAACCGGCAGCTCCTATGGCTACACCTTC

v_call: TRBV3-1/TRBV3-2
d_call: .
clone_size: .
j_call: TRBJ1-2
cdr3_length: 14
cdr3_aa: CASSQAPRGGGYTF
cdr3_nt: TGTGCCAGCAGCCAAGCCCCGAGGGGGGGCGGCTACACCTTC

v_call: TRBV19
d_call: .
clone_size: .
j_call: TRBJ2-2
cdr3_length: 13
cdr3_aa: CASIKGFTGELFF
cdr3_nt: TGTGCCAGTATCAAGGGGTTCACCGGGGAGCTGTTTTTT

v_call: TRBV9
d_call: TRBD2
clone_size: .
j_call: TRBJ2-5
cdr3_length: 14
cdr3_aa: CASSVRGDQETQYF
cdr3_nt: TGTGCCAGCAGCGTACGGGGGGATCAAGAGACCCAGTACTTC

v_call: TRBV6-7
d_call: .
clone_size: .
j_call: TRBJ2-1
cdr3_length: 15
cdr3_aa: CASSYRGCSYNEQFF
cdr3_nt: TGTGCCAGCAGTTACAGAGGATGCTCCTACAATGAGCAGTTCTTC

v_call: TRBV3-1/TRBV3-2
d_call: TRBD1
clone_size: .
j_call: TRBJ1-1
cdr3_length: 16
cdr3_aa: CASSQDWGTGGTEAFF
cdr3_nt: TGTGCCAGCAGCCAAGATTGGGGGACAGGGGGCACTGAAGCTTTCTTT

v_call: TRBV6-5
d_call: .
clone_size: .
j_call: TRBJ1-1
cdr3_length: 13
cdr3_aa: CSTGFPLNTEAFF
cdr3_nt: TGCTCTACGGGGTTCCCCCTGAACACTGAAGCTTTCTTT

v_call: TRBV5-5
d_call: TRBD2
clone_size: .
j_call: TRBJ2-7
cdr3_length: 16
cdr3_aa: CASSPSSGGDAYEQYF
cdr3_nt: TGTGCCAGCAGCCCGAGCAGTGGGGGGGACGCCTACGAGCAGTACTTC

v_call: TRBV7-9
d_call: TRBD1
clone_size: .
j_call: TRBJ1-3
cdr3_length: 16
cdr3_aa: CASSSPGTGPGNTIYF
cdr3_nt: TGTGCCAGCAGCTCCCCCGGGACAGGCCCTGGAAACACCATATATTTT

v_call: TRBV7-9
d_call: .
clone_size: .
j_call: TRBJ2-5
cdr3_length: 14
cdr3_aa: CASSLVPGRETQYF
cdr3_nt: TGTGCCAGCAGCTTAGTTCCAGGTCGGGAGACCCAGTACTTC

v_call: TRBV5-1
d_call: TRBD2
clone_size: .
j_call: TRBJ2-1
cdr3_length: 14
cdr3_aa: CASSLAGVYNEQFF
cdr3_nt: TGCGCCAGCAGTCTAGCGGGGGTCTACAATGAGCAGTTCTTC

v_call: TRBV28
d_call: .
clone_size: .
j_call: TRBJ1-5
cdr3_length: 15
cdr3_aa: CASSPTGWGNQPQHF
cdr3_nt: TGTGCCAGCAGTCCAACAGGGTGGGGCAATCAGCCCCAGCATTTT

v_call: TRBV20-1
d_call: TRBD1
clone_size: .
j_call: TRBJ1-4
cdr3_length: 11
cdr3_aa: CSAATGAKLFF
cdr3_nt: TGCAGTGCCGCTACAGGGGCAAAACTGTTTTTT

v_call: TRBV2
d_call: TRBD1
clone_size: .
j_call: TRBJ2-6
cdr3_length: 16
cdr3_aa: CASTRTGFSGANVLTF
cdr3_nt: TGTGCCAGCACCAGGACAGGCTTTTCTGGGGCCAACGTCCTGACTTTC

v_call: TRBV7-9
d_call: TRBD2
clone_size: .
j_call: TRBJ2-3
cdr3_length: 14
cdr3_aa: CASSRSGISDTQYF
cdr3_nt: TGTGCCAGCAGCCGTAGCGGGATCTCAGATACGCAGTATTTT

v_call: TRBV7-9
d_call: TRBD2
clone_size: .
j_call: TRBJ2-5
cdr3_length: 15
cdr3_aa: CASSSTSGKGETQYF
cdr3_nt: TGTGCCAGCAGCTCGACTAGCGGGAAAGGAGAGACCCAGTACTTC

v_call: TRBV30
d_call: .
clone_size: .
j_call: TRBJ1-2
cdr3_length: 16
cdr3_aa: CAWSQFRGRGDYGYTF
cdr3_nt: TGTGCCTGGAGTCAGTTTCGCGGCAGGGGAGACTATGGCTACACCTTC

v_call: TRBV6-6
d_call: TRBD1
clone_size: .
j_call: TRBJ2-7
cdr3_length: 15
cdr3_aa: CASSSSGTGTYEQYF
cdr3_nt: TGTGCCAGCAGTTCTTCCGGGACAGGAACATACGAGCAGTACTTC

v_call: TRBV6-1
d_call: TRBD1
clone_size: .
j_call: TRBJ1-2
cdr3_length: 17
cdr3_aa: CASSGTLAGQGASGYTF
cdr3_nt: TGTGCCAGCAGTGGTACACTTGCGGGACAGGGGGCGAGTGGCTACACCTTC